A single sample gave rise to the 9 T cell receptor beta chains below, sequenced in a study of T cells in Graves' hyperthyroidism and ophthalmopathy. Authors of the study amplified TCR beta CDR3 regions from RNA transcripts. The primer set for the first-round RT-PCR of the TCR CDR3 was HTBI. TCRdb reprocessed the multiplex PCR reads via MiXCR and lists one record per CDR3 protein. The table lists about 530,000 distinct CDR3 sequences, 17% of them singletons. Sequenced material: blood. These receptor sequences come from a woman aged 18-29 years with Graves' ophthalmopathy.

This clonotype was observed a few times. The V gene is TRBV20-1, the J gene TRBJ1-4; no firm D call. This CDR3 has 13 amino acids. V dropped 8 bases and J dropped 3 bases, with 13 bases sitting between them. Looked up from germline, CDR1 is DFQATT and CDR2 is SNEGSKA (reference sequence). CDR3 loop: CSLREGSNEKLFF. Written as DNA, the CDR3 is TGCAGTCTTAGGGAGGGATCTAATGAAAAACTGTTTTTT.

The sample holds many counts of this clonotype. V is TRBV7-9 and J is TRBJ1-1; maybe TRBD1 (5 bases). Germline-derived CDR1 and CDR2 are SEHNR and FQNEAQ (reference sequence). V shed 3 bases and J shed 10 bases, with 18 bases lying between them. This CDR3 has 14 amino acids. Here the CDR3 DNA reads TGTGCCAGCAGCTTGGGGGGAATGGGAGCAGGAGCTTTCTTT. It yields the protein CASSLGGMGAGAFF.

For the CDR3, the DNA is TGTGCCAGCAGCACGGGGGCTGGCATCCTGGTCGGGGAGCTGTTTTTT. Its protein is CASSTGAGILVGELFF. The chain joins TRBV5-6 to TRBJ2-2; perhaps D is TRBD1 or TRBD2 (6 bases each). The ends were cut back, 4 bases at V and 7 bases at J, with 20 bases in the middle. CDR1 and CDR2 from the germline V gene are SGHDT and YYEEEE. The CDR3 consists of 16 residues.

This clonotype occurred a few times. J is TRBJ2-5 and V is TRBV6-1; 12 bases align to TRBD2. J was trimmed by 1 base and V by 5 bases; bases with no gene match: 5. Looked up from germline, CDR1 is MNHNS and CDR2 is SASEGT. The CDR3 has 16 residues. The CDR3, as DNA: TGTGCCAGCAGTACCGGGACTAGCGGGTTCCAAGAGACCCAGTACTTC. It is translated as CASSTGTSGFQETQYF.

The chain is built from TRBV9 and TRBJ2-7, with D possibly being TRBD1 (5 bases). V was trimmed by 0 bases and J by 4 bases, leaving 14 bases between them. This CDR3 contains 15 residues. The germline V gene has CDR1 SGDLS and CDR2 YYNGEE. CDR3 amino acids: CASSVGVTGGYEQYF. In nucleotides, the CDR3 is TGTGCCAGCAGCGTAGGCGTAACAGGTGGTTACGAGCAGTACTTC.

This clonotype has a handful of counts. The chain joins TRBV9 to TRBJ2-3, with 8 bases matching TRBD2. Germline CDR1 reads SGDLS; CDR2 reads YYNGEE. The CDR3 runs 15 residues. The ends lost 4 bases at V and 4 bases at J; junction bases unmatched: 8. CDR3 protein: CASSTRAGEADTQYF. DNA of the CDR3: TGTGCCAGCAGCACCCGAGCGGGAGAGGCAGATACGCAGTATTTT.

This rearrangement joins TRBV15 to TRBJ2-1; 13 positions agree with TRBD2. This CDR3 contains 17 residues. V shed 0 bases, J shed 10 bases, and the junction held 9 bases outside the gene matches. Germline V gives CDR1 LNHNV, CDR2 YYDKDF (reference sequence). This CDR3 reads CATSRETGLAGRGEQFF. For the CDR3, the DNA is TGTGCCACCAGCAGAGAGACGGGACTAGCGGGAAGGGGAGAGCAGTTCTTC.

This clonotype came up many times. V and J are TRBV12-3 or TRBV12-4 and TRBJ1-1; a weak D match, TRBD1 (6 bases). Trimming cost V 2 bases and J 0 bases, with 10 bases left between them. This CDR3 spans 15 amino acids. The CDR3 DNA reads TGTGCCAGCAGTTTAACGGACAGAATGAACACTGAAGCTTTCTTT. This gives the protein CASSLTDRMNTEAFF.

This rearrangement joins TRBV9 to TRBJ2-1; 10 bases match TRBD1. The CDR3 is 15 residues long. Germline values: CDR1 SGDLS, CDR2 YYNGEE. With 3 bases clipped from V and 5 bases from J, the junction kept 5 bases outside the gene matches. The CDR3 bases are TGTGCCAGCAGCGGTTCTGGGACAGGGGACAATGAGCAGTTCTTC. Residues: CASSGSGTGDNEQFF.